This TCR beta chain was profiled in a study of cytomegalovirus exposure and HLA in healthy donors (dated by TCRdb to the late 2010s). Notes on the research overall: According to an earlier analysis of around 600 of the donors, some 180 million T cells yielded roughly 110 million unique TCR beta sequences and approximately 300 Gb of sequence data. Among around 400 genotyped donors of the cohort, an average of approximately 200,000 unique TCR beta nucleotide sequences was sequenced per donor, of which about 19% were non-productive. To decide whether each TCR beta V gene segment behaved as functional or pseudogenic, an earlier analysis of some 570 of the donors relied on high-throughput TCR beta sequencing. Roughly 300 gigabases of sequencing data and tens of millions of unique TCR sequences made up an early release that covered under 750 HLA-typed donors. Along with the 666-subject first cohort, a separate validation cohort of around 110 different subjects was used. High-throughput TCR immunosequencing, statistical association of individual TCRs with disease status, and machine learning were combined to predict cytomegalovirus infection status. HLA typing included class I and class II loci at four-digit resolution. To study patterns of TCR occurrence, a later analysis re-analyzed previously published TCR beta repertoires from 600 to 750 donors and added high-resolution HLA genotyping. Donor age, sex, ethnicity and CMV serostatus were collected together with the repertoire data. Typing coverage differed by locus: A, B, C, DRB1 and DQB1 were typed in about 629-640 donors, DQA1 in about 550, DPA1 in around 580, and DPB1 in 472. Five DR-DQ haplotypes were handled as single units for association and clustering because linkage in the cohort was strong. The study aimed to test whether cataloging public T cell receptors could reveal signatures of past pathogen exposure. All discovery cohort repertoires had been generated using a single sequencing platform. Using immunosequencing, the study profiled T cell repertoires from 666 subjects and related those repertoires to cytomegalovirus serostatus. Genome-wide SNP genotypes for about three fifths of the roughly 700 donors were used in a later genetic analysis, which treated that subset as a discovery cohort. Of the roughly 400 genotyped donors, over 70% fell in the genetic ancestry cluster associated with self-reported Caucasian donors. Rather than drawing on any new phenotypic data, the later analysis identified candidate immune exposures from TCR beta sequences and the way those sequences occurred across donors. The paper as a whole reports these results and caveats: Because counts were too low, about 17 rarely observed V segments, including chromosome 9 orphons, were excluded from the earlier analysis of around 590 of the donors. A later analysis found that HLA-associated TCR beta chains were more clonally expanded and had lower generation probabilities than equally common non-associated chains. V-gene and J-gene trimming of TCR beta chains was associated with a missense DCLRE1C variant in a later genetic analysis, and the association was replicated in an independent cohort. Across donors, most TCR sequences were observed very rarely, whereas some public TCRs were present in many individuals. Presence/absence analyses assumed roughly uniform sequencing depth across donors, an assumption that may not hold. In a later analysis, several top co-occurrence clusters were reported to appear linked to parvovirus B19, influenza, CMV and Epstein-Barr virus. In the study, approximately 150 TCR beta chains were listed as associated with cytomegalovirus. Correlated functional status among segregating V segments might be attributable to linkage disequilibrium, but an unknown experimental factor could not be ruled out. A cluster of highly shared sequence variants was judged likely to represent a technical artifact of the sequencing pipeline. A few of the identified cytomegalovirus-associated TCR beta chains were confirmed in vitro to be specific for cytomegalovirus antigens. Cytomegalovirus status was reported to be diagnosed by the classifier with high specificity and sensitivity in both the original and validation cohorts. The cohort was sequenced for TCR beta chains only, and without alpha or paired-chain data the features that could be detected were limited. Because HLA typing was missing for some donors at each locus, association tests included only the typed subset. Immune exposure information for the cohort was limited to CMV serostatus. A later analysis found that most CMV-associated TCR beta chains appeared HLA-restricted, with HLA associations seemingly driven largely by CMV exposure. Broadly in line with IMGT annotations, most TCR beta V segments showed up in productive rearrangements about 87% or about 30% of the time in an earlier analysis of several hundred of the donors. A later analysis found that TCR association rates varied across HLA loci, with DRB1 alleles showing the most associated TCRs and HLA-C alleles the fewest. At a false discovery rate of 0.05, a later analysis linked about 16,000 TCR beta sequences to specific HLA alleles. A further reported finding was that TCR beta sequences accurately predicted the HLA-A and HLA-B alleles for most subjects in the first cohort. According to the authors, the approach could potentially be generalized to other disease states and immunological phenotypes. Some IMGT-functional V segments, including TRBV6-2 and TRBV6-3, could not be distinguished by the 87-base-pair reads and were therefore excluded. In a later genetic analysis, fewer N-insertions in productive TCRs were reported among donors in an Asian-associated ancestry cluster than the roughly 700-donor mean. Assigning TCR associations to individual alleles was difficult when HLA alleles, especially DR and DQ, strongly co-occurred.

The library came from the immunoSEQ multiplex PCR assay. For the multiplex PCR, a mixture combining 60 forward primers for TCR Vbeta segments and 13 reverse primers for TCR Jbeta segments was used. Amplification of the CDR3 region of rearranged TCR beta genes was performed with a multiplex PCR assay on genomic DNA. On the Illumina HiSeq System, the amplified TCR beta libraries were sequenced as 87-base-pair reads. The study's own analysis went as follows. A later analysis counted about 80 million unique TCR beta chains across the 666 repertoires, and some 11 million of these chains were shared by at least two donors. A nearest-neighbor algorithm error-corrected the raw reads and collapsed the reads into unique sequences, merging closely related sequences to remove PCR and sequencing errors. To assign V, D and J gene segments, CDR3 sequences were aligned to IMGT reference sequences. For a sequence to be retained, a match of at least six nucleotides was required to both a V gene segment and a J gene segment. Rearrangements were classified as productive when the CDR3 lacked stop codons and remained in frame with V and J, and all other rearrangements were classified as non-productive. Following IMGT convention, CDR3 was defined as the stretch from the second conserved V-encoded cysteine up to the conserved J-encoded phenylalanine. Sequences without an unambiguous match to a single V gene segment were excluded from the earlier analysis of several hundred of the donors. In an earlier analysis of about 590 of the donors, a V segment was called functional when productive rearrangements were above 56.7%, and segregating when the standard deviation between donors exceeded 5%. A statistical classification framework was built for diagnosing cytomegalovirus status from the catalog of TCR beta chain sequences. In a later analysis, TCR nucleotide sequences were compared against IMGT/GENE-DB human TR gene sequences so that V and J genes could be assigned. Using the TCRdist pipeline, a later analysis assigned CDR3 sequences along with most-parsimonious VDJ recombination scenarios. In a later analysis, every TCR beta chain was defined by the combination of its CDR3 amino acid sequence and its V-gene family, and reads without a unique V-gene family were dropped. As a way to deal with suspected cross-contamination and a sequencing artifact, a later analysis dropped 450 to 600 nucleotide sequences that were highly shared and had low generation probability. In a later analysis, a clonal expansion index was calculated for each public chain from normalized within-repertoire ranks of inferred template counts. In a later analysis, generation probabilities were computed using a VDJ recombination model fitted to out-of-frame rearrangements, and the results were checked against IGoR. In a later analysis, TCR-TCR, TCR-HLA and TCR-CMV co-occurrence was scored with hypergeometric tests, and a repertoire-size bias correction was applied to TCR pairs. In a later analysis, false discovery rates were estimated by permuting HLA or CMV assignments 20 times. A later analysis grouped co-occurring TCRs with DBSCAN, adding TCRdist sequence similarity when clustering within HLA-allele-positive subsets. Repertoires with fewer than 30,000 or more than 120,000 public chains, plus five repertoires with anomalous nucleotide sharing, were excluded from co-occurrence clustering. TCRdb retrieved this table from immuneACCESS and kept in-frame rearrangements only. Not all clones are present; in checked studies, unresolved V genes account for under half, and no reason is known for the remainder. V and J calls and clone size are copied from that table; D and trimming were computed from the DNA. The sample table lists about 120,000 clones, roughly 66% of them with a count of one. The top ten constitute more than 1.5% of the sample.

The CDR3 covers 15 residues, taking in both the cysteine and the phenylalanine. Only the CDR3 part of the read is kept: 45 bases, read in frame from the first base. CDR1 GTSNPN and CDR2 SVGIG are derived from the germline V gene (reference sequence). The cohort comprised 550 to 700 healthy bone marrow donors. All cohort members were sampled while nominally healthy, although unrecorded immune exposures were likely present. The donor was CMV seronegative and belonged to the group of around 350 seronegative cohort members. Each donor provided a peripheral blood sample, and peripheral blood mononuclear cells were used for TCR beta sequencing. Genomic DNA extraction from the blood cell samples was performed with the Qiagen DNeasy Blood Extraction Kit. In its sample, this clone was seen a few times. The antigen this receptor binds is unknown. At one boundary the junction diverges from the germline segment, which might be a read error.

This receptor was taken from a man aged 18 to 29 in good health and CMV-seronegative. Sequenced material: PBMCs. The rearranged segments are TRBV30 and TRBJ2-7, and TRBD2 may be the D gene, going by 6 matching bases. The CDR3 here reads CAWSRFGGLSSEQYF. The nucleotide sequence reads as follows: TGTGCCTGGAGCCGCTTCGGGGGACTGTCCTCCGAGCAGTACTTC.